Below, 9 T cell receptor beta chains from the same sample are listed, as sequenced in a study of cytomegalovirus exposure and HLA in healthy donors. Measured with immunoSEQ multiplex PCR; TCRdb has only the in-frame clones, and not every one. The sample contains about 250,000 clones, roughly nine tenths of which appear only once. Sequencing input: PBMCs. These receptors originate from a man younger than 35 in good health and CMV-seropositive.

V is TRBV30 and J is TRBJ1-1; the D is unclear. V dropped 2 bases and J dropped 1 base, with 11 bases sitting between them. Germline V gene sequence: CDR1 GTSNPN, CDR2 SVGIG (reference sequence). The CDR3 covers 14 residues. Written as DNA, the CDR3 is TGTGCCTGGAGTCGATCGATCGGGAACACTGAAGCTTTCTTT. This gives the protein CAWSRSIGNTEAFF. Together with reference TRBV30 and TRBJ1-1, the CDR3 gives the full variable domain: SQTIHQWPATLVQPVGSPLSLECTVEGTSNPNLYWYRQAAGRGLQLLFYSVGIGQISSEVPQNLSASRPQDRQFILSSKKLLLSDSGFYLCAWSRSIGNTEAFFGQGTRLTVV.

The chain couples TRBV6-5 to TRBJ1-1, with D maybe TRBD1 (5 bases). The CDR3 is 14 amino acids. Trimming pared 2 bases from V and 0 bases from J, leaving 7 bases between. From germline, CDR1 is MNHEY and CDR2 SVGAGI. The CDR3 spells CASSYNRMNTEAFF. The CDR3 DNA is TGTGCCAGCAGTTACAACAGGATGAACACTGAAGCTTTCTTT.

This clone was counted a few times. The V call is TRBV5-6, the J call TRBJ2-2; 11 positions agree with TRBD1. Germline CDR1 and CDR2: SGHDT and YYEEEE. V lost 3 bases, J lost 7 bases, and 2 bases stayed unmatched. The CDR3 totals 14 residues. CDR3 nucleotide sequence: TGTGCCAGCAGCTGGGACAGGGGGTACGGGGAGCTGTTTTTT. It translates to CASSWDRGYGELFF.

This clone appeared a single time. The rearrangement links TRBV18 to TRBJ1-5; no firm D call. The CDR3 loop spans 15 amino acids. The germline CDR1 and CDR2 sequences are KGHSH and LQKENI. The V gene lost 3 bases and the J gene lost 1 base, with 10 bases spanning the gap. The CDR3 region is CASSPMLDSNQPQHF. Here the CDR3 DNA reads TGTGCCAGCTCACCTATGTTGGACAGCAATCAGCCCCAGCATTTT.

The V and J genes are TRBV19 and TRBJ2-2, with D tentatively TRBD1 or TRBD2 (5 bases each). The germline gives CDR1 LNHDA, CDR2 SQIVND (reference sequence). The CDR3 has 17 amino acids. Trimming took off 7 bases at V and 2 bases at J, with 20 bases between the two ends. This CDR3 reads CASIFGAGQGNTGELFF. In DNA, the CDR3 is TGTGCCAGTATTTTCGGGGCGGGCCAGGGTAACACCGGGGAGCTGTTTTTT. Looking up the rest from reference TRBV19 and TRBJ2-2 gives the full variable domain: DGGITQSPKYLFRKEGQNVTLSCEQNLNHDAMYWYRQDPGQGLRLIYYSQIVNDFQKGDIAEGYSVSREKKESFPLTVTSAQKNPTAFYLCASIFGAGQGNTGELFFGEGSRLTVL.

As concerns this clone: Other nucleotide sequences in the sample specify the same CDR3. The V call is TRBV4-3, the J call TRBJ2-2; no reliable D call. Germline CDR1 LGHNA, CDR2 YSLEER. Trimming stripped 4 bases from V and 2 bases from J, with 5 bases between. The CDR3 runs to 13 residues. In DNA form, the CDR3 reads TGCGCCAGCAGCCCATCTAACACCGGGGAGCTGTTTTTT. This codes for CASSPSNTGELFF.

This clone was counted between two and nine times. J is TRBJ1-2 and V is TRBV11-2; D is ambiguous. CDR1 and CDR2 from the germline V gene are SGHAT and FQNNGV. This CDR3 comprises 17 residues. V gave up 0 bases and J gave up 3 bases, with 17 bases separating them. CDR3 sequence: CASSLDGSPDPYYGYTF. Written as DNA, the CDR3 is TGTGCCAGCAGCTTAGATGGCAGCCCGGACCCTTACTATGGCTACACCTTC. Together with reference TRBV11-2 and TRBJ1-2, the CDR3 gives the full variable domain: EAGVAQSPRYKIIEKRQSVAFWCNPISGHATLYWYQQILGQGPKLLIQFQNNGVVDDSQLPKDRFSAERLKGVDSTLKIQPAKLEDSAVYLCASSLDGSPDPYYGYTFGSGTRLTVV.

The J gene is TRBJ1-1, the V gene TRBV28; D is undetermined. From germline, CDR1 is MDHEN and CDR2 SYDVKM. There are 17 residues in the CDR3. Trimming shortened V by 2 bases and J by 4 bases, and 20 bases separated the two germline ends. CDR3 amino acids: CASSLAPATRMSTEAFF. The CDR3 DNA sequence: TGTGCCAGCAGTTTAGCTCCTGCCACAAGGATGTCCACTGAAGCTTTCTTT.

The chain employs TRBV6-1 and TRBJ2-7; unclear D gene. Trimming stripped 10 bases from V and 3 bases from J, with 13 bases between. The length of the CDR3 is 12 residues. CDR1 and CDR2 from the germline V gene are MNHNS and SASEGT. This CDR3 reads CAIGTFHYEQYF. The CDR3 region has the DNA TGTGCCATCGGAACTTTTCACTACGAGCAGTACTTC.